The table lists the clone carrying this TCR beta chain with a count of one. The antigen is undetermined. This specimen comes from a study of T cells in localized non-small cell lung cancer. Points from the study as a whole: A median of approximately 57 clones ranked among the top 100 in tumor appeared in adjacent lung. Patients showing higher blood T cell density tended to see longer overall survival. Investigators sequenced only a single tumor region, leaving heterogeneity possible. Uninvolved nearby lung showed the greatest T cell clonality, exceeding that found in tumor.

The repertoire was sequenced with immunoSEQ multiplex PCR; TCRdb's copy has only in-frame clones and lacks some. Altogether fewer than 40,000 clones are present, around 87% being singletons, with the ten largest covering around a sixth. V dropped 5 bases and J dropped 0 bases, with 2 bases sitting between them. Germline lookup yields CDR1 MNHEY and CDR2 SMNVEV (reference sequence). CDR3 length: 13 residues. The TCR originated in a man aged 40-75 years with stage III lung adenocarcinoma. The chain is built from TRBV27 and TRBJ2-6; D remains unclear. The sequencing here drew on peripheral blood mononuclear cells, taken before any cancer treatment. The CDR3 coding sequence is TGTGCCAGCAGTATCTCTGGGGCCAACGTCCTGACTTTC. Residues: CASSISGANVLTF.